This TCR beta chain was observed in a study of OX40 agonist ivuxolimab in advanced cancers. General study results and limits: What antigens the expanded peripheral T cells recognized was never established. Normalized T-cell clonal expansion was also low in some nonresponders.

Produced via immunoSEQ multiplex PCR; TCRdb's table is partial and in-frame only. Of approximately 20,000 clones listed, around 89% are singletons. CDR3 length equals 15 residues. Deletions cut 4 bases from V and 5 bases from J, with 17 bases between. In germline, CDR1 is KGHSH, CDR2 LQKENI. In the case of this clone: Its target is unknown.

The genes are TRBV18 and TRBJ2-5; D may be TRBD2 (6 bases). The sample in question was CD4+ or CD8+ T cells sorted from blood, obtained in a trial of the OX40 agonist ivuxolimab. The sequence derives from an adult with an advanced solid tumor such as melanoma, head and neck, liver or kidney cancer. The CDR3 region is CASSLSGVLGETQYF. The CDR3 nucleotides read TGTGCCAGCTCACTCTCGGGGGTCCTGGGGGAGACCCAGTACTTC. Full variable domain (rest looked up from reference TRBV18 and TRBJ2-5): NAGVMQNPRHLVRRRGQEARLRCSPMKGHSHVYWYRQLPEEGLKFMVYLQKENIIDESGMPKERFSAEFPKEGPSILRIQQVVRGDSAAYFCASSLSGVLGETQYFGPGTRLLVL.